Sequencing of this TCR beta chain was carried out in a study of cytomegalovirus exposure and HLA in healthy donors. In the study overall: Later, an analysis reported that the 120 or so validation repertoires had used the same platform as the 666 first-cohort repertoires. Study-level findings and limits: TCR beta chains numbering 164 were designated cytomegalovirus-associated. The classifier reportedly diagnosed cytomegalovirus status with high sensitivity and specificity.

The repertoire was sequenced with immunoSEQ multiplex PCR; TCRdb's copy has only in-frame clones and lacks some. This sample carries under 110,000 clones, approximately 90% of them seen once, and the ten largest clones take 1.8%. V dropped 6 bases and J dropped 0; count of bases not matched to a gene: 6. The CDR3 length is 15 residues. CDR1 and CDR2 (germline): MNHEY, SVGAGI. As for this clone: Its antigen is as yet unknown.

Separate from the roughly 720-subject first cohort was the approximately 120-subject validation cohort, to which the donors belonged. The source is a woman in her late teens or twenties in good health and CMV-seropositive. The genes are TRBV6-5 and TRBJ1-1; 8 nucleotides align to TRBD1. The sequenced sample was PBMCs. CDR3 nucleotides: TGTGCCAGCAGCCACAGGGGGGTTATGAACACTGAAGCTTTCTTT. Its protein is CASSHRGVMNTEAFF.